This is a list of T cell receptor beta chains from one sample in a study of OX40 agonist ivuxolimab in advanced cancers. The repertoire was sequenced with immunoSEQ multiplex PCR; TCRdb's copy has only in-frame clones and lacks some. The sample contains roughly 30,000 clones, 70% to 90% of which appear only once. The material was CD4+ or CD8+ T cells sorted from blood, obtained in a trial of the OX40 agonist ivuxolimab. The receptors stem from an adult with an advanced solid tumor such as melanoma, head and neck, liver or kidney cancer. CDR3s include the opening cysteine and the closing phenylalanine or tryptophan. The D gene is left open where the match is weak. Clone size is not always given. Where it is, it says once, few, many or a class for expanded clones.

CDR3nt: TGTGCCAGCAGTACTTTGGGGACAATTGAAGAAGCTTTCTTT; CDR3aa: CASSTLGTIEEAFF; v_gene: TRBV27; j_gene: TRBJ1-1; abundance: once; d_gene: NA
CDR3nt: TGTGCCAGCCGACGTTCTGCCTACGAGCAGTACTTC; CDR3aa: CASRRSAYEQYF; v_gene: TRBV27; j_gene: TRBJ2-7; abundance: NA; d_gene: NA
CDR3nt: TGTGCCAGCAGCGCAACAGGGGGCAATCAGCCCCAGCATTTT; CDR3aa: CASSATGGNQPQHF; v_gene: TRBV9; j_gene: TRBJ1-5; abundance: once; d_gene: TRBD1
CDR3nt: TGCAGCGTTGAAACGGGGACAGGGGAACCCTACGAGCAGTACTTC; CDR3aa: CSVETGTGEPYEQYF; v_gene: TRBV29-1; j_gene: TRBJ2-7; abundance: NA; d_gene: TRBD1
CDR3nt: TGTGCCAGCAGTTTATATTCGGGGGCGGATAGCAATCAGCCCCAGCATTTT; CDR3aa: CASSLYSGADSNQPQHF; v_gene: TRBV27; j_gene: TRBJ1-5; abundance: NA; d_gene: NA
CDR3nt: TGTGCCAGCAGCTTCGGGACAGCCTTTAATCAGCCCCAGCATTTT; CDR3aa: CASSFGTAFNQPQHF; v_gene: TRBV5-6; j_gene: TRBJ1-5; abundance: NA; d_gene: TRBD1
CDR3nt: TGTGCCAGCAGCTTAGGACAGGGGGGCAGTGAGCAGTTCTTC; CDR3aa: CASSLGQGGSEQFF; v_gene: TRBV7-3; j_gene: TRBJ2-1; abundance: NA; d_gene: TRBD1
CDR3nt: TGTGCCAGCAGTTATGCGTTTAGGGCCGGCGGCTACACCTTC; CDR3aa: CASSYAFRAGGYTF; v_gene: TRBV6-5; j_gene: TRBJ1-2; abundance: NA; d_gene: NA
CDR3nt: TGCGCCAGCAGTGAAGGGAGCGGGAGTTGGGGGGAGCAGTACTTC; CDR3aa: CASSEGSGSWGEQYF; v_gene: TRBV10-2; j_gene: TRBJ2-5; abundance: NA; d_gene: TRBD2
CDR3nt: TGTGCCAGCAGTCTAACACCGGGGGGATGGGAGCAGTACTTC; CDR3aa: CASSLTPGGWEQYF; v_gene: TRBV6-4; j_gene: TRBJ2-7; abundance: NA; d_gene: TRBD2
CDR3nt: TGTGCCAGCACCCAGGGTATGGAGACCCAGTACTTC; CDR3aa: CASTQGMETQYF; v_gene: TRBV28; j_gene: TRBJ2-5; abundance: NA; d_gene: NA
CDR3nt: TGTGCCAGCAGTGACAGTTACACTGAAGCTTTCTTT; CDR3aa: CASSDSYTEAFF; v_gene: TRBV25-1; j_gene: TRBJ1-1; abundance: NA; d_gene: NA
CDR3nt: TGCGCCAGCGTCGGCGGATCCGGCGGGGGTGACTACAATGAGCAGTTCTTC; CDR3aa: CASVGGSGGGDYNEQFF; v_gene: TRBV5-1; j_gene: TRBJ2-1; abundance: medium-sized; d_gene: TRBD2
CDR3nt: TGCGCCAGCAGCTTGGCCCAGGGGATCTTACGAGAGCAGTACTTC; CDR3aa: CASSLAQGILREQYF; v_gene: TRBV5-1; j_gene: TRBJ2-7; abundance: once; d_gene: NA
CDR3nt: TGTGCCTGGGACCCGGACGGAAATGAGCAGTTCTTC; CDR3aa: CAWDPDGNEQFF; v_gene: TRBV30; j_gene: TRBJ2-1; abundance: NA; d_gene: NA
CDR3nt: TGTGCCAGCAGTTTAAGAGGACTAGCGGTGATCCACGAGCAGTACTTC; CDR3aa: CASSLRGLAVIHEQYF; v_gene: TRBV27; j_gene: TRBJ2-7; abundance: NA; d_gene: TRBD2
CDR3nt: TGTGCCAGCAGCCCAGGAAGGCGGGATAGCACAGATACGCAGTATTTT; CDR3aa: CASSPGRRDSTDTQYF; v_gene: TRBV7-6; j_gene: TRBJ2-3; abundance: few; d_gene: NA
CDR3nt: TGCGCCAGCAGGGACTCCAGCTCCTACGAGCAGTACTTC; CDR3aa: CASRDSSSYEQYF; v_gene: TRBV4-1; j_gene: TRBJ2-7; abundance: few; d_gene: NA
CDR3nt: TGTGCCAGCAGCTTACTAGGGGCCCATAGCTCCTACAATGAGCAGTTCTTC; CDR3aa: CASSLLGAHSSYNEQFF; v_gene: TRBV7-3; j_gene: TRBJ2-1; abundance: NA; d_gene: NA
CDR3nt: TGCGCCAGCAGCCAAGGGGACAGCTCCTACGAGCAGTACTTC; CDR3aa: CASSQGDSSYEQYF; v_gene: TRBV4-1; j_gene: TRBJ2-7; abundance: few; d_gene: TRBD1
CDR3nt: TGTGCCAGCAGCTTGGAGACCCAGTACTTC; CDR3aa: CASSLETQYF; v_gene: TRBV11-2; j_gene: TRBJ2-5; abundance: NA; d_gene: NA
CDR3nt: TGTGCCAGTAGTATCTTTAGCGGGATGGGCGACAATGAGCAGTTCTTC; CDR3aa: CASSIFSGMGDNEQFF; v_gene: TRBV19; j_gene: TRBJ2-1; abundance: NA; d_gene: TRBD2
CDR3nt: TGTGCCAGCAGCTTATTCGGGGGGGACTCAATACAAGAGACCCAGTACTTC; CDR3aa: CASSLFGGDSIQETQYF; v_gene: TRBV7-6; j_gene: TRBJ2-5; abundance: NA; d_gene: TRBD2
CDR3nt: TGTGCCAGCAGCTTAGAGGGACAGGGAGCTGAAAAACTGTTTTTT; CDR3aa: CASSLEGQGAEKLFF; v_gene: TRBV11-2; j_gene: TRBJ1-4; abundance: NA; d_gene: TRBD1